Listed below are T cell receptor beta chains from one sample, sequenced in a study of identical twins. MiXCR, applied by TCRdb to the 5' RACE reads, yields one record per CDR3 protein. Seen here are 1.5 million to 2 million distinct CDR3 sequences, roughly a third observed once, and the top ten hold approximately 0.25%. The sequenced sample was cord blood. These receptors were collected from a newborn girl in good health. CDR3s include the opening cysteine and the closing phenylalanine or tryptophan. Each record gives: clone size, D gene, V gene, J gene, CDR3 protein, CDR3 DNA. The D gene is left open where the match is weak. Clone size is given for some rows only: seen once, a few or many times, or a class if the clone is expanded.

.	.	TRBV20-1	TRBJ2-1	CSAKSGGDDEQFF	TGCAGTGCCAAGTCGGGCGGAGATGATGAGCAGTTCTTC
.	.	TRBV6-6	TRBJ2-1	CASSAWDTRASNEQFF	TGTGCCAGCAGTGCCTGGGACACAAGGGCTAGCAATGAGCAGTTCTTC
few	TRBD2	TRBV3-1	TRBJ2-3	CASSQARLAGWGDTQYF	TGTGCCAGCAGCCAGGCCCGCCTAGCGGGGTGGGGAGATACGCAGTATTTT
few	.	TRBV20-1	TRBJ1-6	CSASDAITSSYNSPLHF	TGCAGTGCTAGTGACGCTATAACGAGCTCCTATAATTCACCCCTCCACTTT
.	TRBD1	TRBV25-1	TRBJ2-4	CASSSPGQGKNIQYF	TGTGCCAGCAGTTCGCCGGGACAGGGAAAAAACATTCAGTACTTC
.	TRBD2	TRBV19	TRBJ2-1	CASTRGLAGREQFF	TGTGCCAGTACAAGGGGACTAGCGGGACGGGAGCAGTTCTTC
few	TRBD2	TRBV20-1	TRBJ2-7	CSARDLAGGSGTATYEQYF	TGCAGTGCTAGAGATCTCGCAGGCGGTAGCGGGACCGCGACCTACGAGCAGTACTTC
few	TRBD2	TRBV2	TRBJ2-3	CASRPLSGGSDTQYF	TGTGCCAGCCGGCCCCTTAGCGGGGGGTCAGATACGCAGTATTTT
.	.	TRBV5-1	TRBJ1-2	CASSYRTRPLYGYTF	TGCGCCAGCAGCTATCGGACAAGGCCCCTCTATGGCTACACCTTC
.	.	TRBV6-2/TRBV6-3	TRBJ1-2	CASSYSRHGRGYTF	TGTGCCAGCAGTTACTCGAGACACGGTAGGGGCTACACCTTC
few	.	TRBV6-2/TRBV6-3	TRBJ2-7	CASSYSGFEYEQYF	TGTGCCAGCAGTTACTCAGGGTTTGAGTACGAGCAGTACTTC
.	.	TRBV4-1	TRBJ2-1	CASSGLGRHNEQFF	TGCGCCAGCAGCGGACTGGGGAGGCACAATGAGCAGTTCTTC
.	.	TRBV14	TRBJ1-2	CASSHRKGGHYGYTF	TGTGCCAGCAGCCATCGGAAGGGGGGGCACTATGGCTACACCTTC
.	.	TRBV5-1	TRBJ1-1	CASSFGFEAFF	TGCGCCAGCAGCTTTGGGTTTGAAGCTTTCTTT
.	TRBD2	TRBV20-1	TRBJ2-3	CSAGVTSGGDTQYF	TGCAGTGCGGGAGTGACTAGCGGGGGAGATACGCAGTATTTT
.	TRBD1	TRBV6-6	TRBJ2-1	CASSSGTGRQETQFF	TGTGCCAGCAGTTCTGGGACAGGCCGTCAAGAGACCCAGTTCTTC
many	TRBD1	TRBV6-6	TRBJ2-4	CASRHGQGGNIQYF	TGTGCCAGCAGACACGGACAGGGAGGAAACATTCAGTACTTC
.	.	TRBV20-1	TRBJ1-5	CSARDPGLGSNQPQHF	TGCAGTGCTAGAGACCCAGGTCTGGGGAGCAATCAGCCCCAGCATTTT
few	.	TRBV28	TRBJ2-7	CASRPTPLYEQYF	TGTGCCAGCAGACCTACTCCCCTCTACGAGCAGTACTTC